The TCR beta chain described here comes from a study of identifying expanded T cells in peripheral blood. V lost 5 bases and J lost 0, with 14 bases in between. This CDR3 region has 15 residues. Germline V lookup: CDR1 SNHLY, CDR2 FYNNEI. Some clones are missing from TCRdb's copy, which holds only in-frame ones; the method was immunoSEQ multiplex PCR. This sample yields under 100,000 clones, of which more than 75% are seen a single time; around 4.5% belongs to the top ten. Overall study results and limits: Technical replicates showed around 1.3 changed clones; about two weeks roughly 15; four weeks 19.

Details on this clone: What it binds is unknown.

During the collection period, no donor immune events like infections were recorded. The sample taken for sequencing was blood. The V and J genes are TRBV2 and TRBJ2-7, with a weak D call TRBD2 (7 bases). The clonotype comes from a person aged 18 to 70 in good health. CDR3 amino acids: CASSLGGATSYEQYF. The CDR3 DNA reads TGTGCCAGCAGTCTAGGGGGGGCAACCTCCTACGAGCAGTACTTC.